This TCR beta chain appears in the sequencing data of a study of identical twins. TCRdb re-derived calls from the 5' RACE reads in MiXCR, one entry per CDR3 protein. This sample has a few hundred thousand distinct CDR3 sequences, with approximately 10% found just once. Study outcomes and limitations: Models, which agreed with sharing between unrelated individuals, nonetheless underestimated the out-of-frame TCR alpha sharing seen in monozygotic twins. Conclusions came from cross-sectional statistical analysis, not from following the same donors. Invariant MAIT and iNKT cells are populations that could partly confound zero-insertion analyses.

Germline CDR1 is SEHNR and CDR2 is FQNEAQ (reference sequence). V gave up 5 bases and J gave up 0 bases, with 15 bases separating them. The CDR3 is 16 residues long. Remarks on this clonotype: No antigen is known for it.

J is TRBJ2-3 and V is TRBV7-9; D call uncertain. This sequence was found in a woman between 45 and 60 years old in good health. The sequenced sample consisted of naive T cells sorted from blood. The chain's CDR3 is CASSPPRNPSTDTQYF. The CDR3 DNA follows: TGTGCCAGCAGCCCACCTAGGAACCCTAGCACAGATACGCAGTATTTT.